This T cell receptor beta chain was recovered during a study of shared clonotypes between healthy human individuals (TCRdb year 2020). Notes on the research overall: A couple of women and a few men aged 18 to 49 years were included in the cohort. Leukapheresis yielded between about 0.94 and 10 billion PBMCs per donor. Blood TCR repertoires of five healthy adults were deeply sequenced to estimate repertoire size and the extent of clonotype sharing between individuals. To increase sequencing depth and limit assay-specific biases, different laboratories used diverse techniques to prepare libraries and sequence TCR repertoires. Findings and caveats that apply to the study as a whole: Pairwise subsampling led to the expectation that sequencing depth would affect the degree of clonotype sharing among donors. Only blood was sampled, and tissue TCR repertoires likely differ from those in blood. Because the study included only a small number of donors, the genetic and exposure-history diversity represented was limited.

Healthy HIV-negative adults with no recently reported acute infections or vaccinations were included as donors. Only Caucasian adults living in Nashville, Tennessee, USA were represented among the donors. For unsorted samples, about 85 million PBMCs were counted and genomic DNA was extracted with the QIAamp DNA Blood Mini kit. Blood was obtained by leukapheresis, after which PBMCs were separated by Ficoll-Histopaque density gradient centrifugation and cryopreserved in liquid nitrogen vapor phase. Of note for this clone: This receptor's antigen is unknown. The sample holds no much larger clone one base away, and base qualities are not on file.

TCR CDR3 regions were amplified from genomic DNA by multiplex PCR using the deep immunoSEQ assay. For each cell subset, the extracted genomic DNA was distributed evenly across all wells of several immunoSEQ 96-well plates, and each plate served as one replicate. For unsorted PBMC, approximately 290 ng of genomic DNA, equivalent to around 30,000 T cell genomes, went into each replicate PCR. Ten immunoSEQ deep assay plates were used to sequence unsorted PBMC genomic DNA. Purified libraries were quantified with a Qubit 3.0 fluorometer, sized on a Bioanalyzer 2100, and re-quantified with the KAPA Library Quantification kit. Every immunoSEQ 96-well plate was sequenced on a dedicated single-read 150-cycle Illumina NextSeq 550 flow cell. In the original analysis: Because the immunoSEQ output held only junctional sequences and lacked quality scores, the filtering could not match the filtering applied to full-length reads. To assign V/J genes and CDR3, sequences were annotated against IMGT germline references using PyIR, a Python wrapper for IgBLAST v1.9. Reads were removed for weak V/J assignments (E-value above 1e-6), missing CDR3, stop codons, out-of-frame junctions, or ambiguous translated residues. A V3J clonotype was defined by an identical inferred V gene, J gene, and CDR3 amino acid sequence. Percentage overlap between repertoires was computed as shared unique clonotypes divided by the size of the smaller repertoire. Richness of each repertoire was evaluated using RTK rarefaction, the Chao1 estimator, and Recon v2.1 estimates of unobserved clonotypes. TCRdb mirrors the immuneACCESS table, restricted to in-frame sequences. Some clones are absent from its copies; in checked studies, under half trace to an unresolved V gene, and the reason for the others is unknown. V, J and clone size reflect that table, while D and trimming were determined from the DNA. The table for this sample lists 450,000 to 500,000 clones; about 85% of them were counted only once. The biggest ten clones account for about an eighth of the sample.

V and J are truncated by 3 bases and 5 bases respectively, leaving an intervening sequence of 7 bases. The CDR3 covers 13 residues, taking in both the cysteine and the phenylalanine. Just the 39-base CDR3 DNA is kept, in frame starting at base 1. Based on the germline V gene, the CDR1 and CDR2 sequences are MDHEN and SYDVKM. This clonotype was sampled from a woman in her 40s in good health. Some clones in this sample may be carry-over from other donors' samples. Rearrangement joined TRBV28 to TRBJ2-2, with no reliable assignment of the D segment. The sample consisted of PBMCs. The CDR3 is CASSFPGTGELFF. The sequence in DNA is TGTGCCAGCAGTTTCCCTGGGACCGGGGAGCTGTTTTTT.